A single T cell receptor beta chain is shown here with its context. The sample holds many counts of this clonotype. The clone's antigen remains unknown. Nothing much larger sits one base from this clone, and base qualities are not available. Per the germline V gene (reference sequence), LGHDT is the CDR1 and YNNKEL is the CDR2. Spanning cysteine to phenylalanine, the CDR3 consists of 14 amino acids. Only the CDR3 DNA is retained, 42 bases long and in frame from the first base. V sheds 1 base and J sheds 4 bases, leaving 10 bases between their ends. Taken with the paper, the label for time point translates to: after trial treatment. According to the study, the label for this sample's treatment or condition signals: LDRT plus nivolumab, ipilimumab, low-dose cyclophosphamide and aspirin (RACIN trial). Donors were enrolled in RACIN, a single-arm phase I dose-escalation trial in which nivolumab, ipilimumab, aspirin, low-dose cyclophosphamide and low-dose radiotherapy were combined. Patients were eligible if they had advanced solid tumors that were TIL-negative.

TCRdb shows the sequencer as Illumina HiSeq 2500. First-strand cDNA was synthesized using Superscript III and a set of TRAV- and TRBV-specific primers, so that both TCRalpha and TCRbeta chains were covered. TCRs were amplified for 20 PCR cycles with Phusion, using a constant-region primer paired with the adapter attached to the V primers. Amplification of the isolated mRNA was done with the MessageAmp II aRNA Amplification Kit, which involved an approximately 15-hour in vitro transcription at 37 degrees C. The Dynabeads mRNA DIRECT Purification Kit was used to isolate mRNA for TCR sequencing. A second approximately 24-cycle Phusion PCR added indexed Illumina adapters, and products were purified with AMPure XP beads. The authors' analysis ran thus. Using custom Perl scripts, TCR sequences encoding the same protein were pooled, out-of-frame sequences were removed, and the abundance of each clonotype was computed. Any TCR sequence backed by just one read was left out of the analysis. The metrics used to describe the repertoires included Shannon entropy, Gini index, clonality, richness, and the frequency of TCRs shared between repertoires. TCRdb ran its own pipeline on the public reads, namely fastp trimming at Q25 and MiXCR clone calling, and kept in-frame beta chains. Rows with one shared CDR3 protein collapse into an entry with the most common genes and DNA. These V and J calls derive from TCRdb rather than the authors' analysis. The table for this sample lists 100,000 or so distinct CDR3 sequences; 20% of them were counted only once. In total, the top ten clones hold roughly 4% of the sample.

The data originate from a study of low-dose radiotherapy and immunotherapy resistance in tumors (dated 2022 in TCRdb). Describing the broader study: In Cohort 1, each fraction delivered 0.5 Gy every 2 weeks, and the prescribed total PTV dose was 6.5 Gy. Patients in Cohort 2 were given 1 Gy per fraction every two weeks, for a total of 13 Gy across 26 weeks. Nivolumab and ipilimumab were both given intravenously, with nivolumab at a 240 mg flat dose every two weeks and ipilimumab at 1 mg/kg every six weeks. Cyclophosphamide 200 mg/m2 was given intravenously every two weeks, one day before each radiation and immunotherapy administration. Starting on cycle 1 day 1, patients took 300 mg of aspirin by mouth once a day for four cycles. The trial did not randomize participants into treatment groups. The translational analysis covered eight patients: three from the first dose cohort and the first five from the second dose cohort.

The rearranged chain carries TRBV3-1 and TRBJ1-2, with no D gene named confidently. The TCR was taken from a male donor with prostate cancer. The sample was PBMCs, taken after low-dose radiotherapy plus immunotherapy. The CDR3 protein is CASSQVTEPYGYTF. The nucleotides are TGTGCCAGCAGCCAAGTTACGGAACCCTATGGCTACACCTTC.